Following are 13 T cell receptor beta chains from one sample sequenced in a study of T cells in Graves' hyperthyroidism and ophthalmopathy. Amplified TCR beta CDR3 regions derived from RNA transcripts. First-round RT-PCR targeting the TCR CDR3 was performed with the HTBI primer set. From the multiplex PCR reads, TCRdb called clonotypes with MiXCR, one entry per CDR3 protein. Counted here are under 550,000 distinct CDR3 sequences, just under 20% occurring once; the ten biggest clones make up less than 55%. The sample was blood. These receptors originate from a man aged 40-50 years with Graves' ophthalmopathy.

The chain links TRBV10-3 to TRBJ1-1; TRBD1 matches 10 bases. Germline lookup yields CDR1 ENHRY and CDR2 SYGVKD. With V trimmed by 7 bases and J by 5 bases, 7 bases remained unmatched. This CDR3 comprises 14 residues. CDR3 sequence (DNA): TGTGCCATCACCTCGGGACAGGGGCGGACTGAAGCTTTCTTT. Its translation is CAITSGQGRTEAFF.

This clonotype was counted ten times or more. This chain joins TRBV2 and TRBJ2-1; no clear D. Germline CDR1 SNHLY, CDR2 FYNNEI. The V end was cut by 6 bases, the J end by 0 bases, with 9 bases between. This CDR3 comprises 14 residues. CDR3 in amino acids: CASRAASSYNEQFF. In nucleotides, the CDR3 is TGTGCCAGCAGGGCGGCGAGCTCCTACAATGAGCAGTTCTTC.

At least ten counts were recorded for this clonotype. The CDR3 protein is CAWSPQWGVNTEAFF. CDR3 DNA sequence: TGTGCCTGGAGTCCCCAGTGGGGCGTGAACACTGAAGCTTTCTTT. The genes are TRBV30 and TRBJ1-1, with a weak D call TRBD1 (5 bases). This CDR3 spans 15 amino acids. V was pared by 2 bases and J by 0 bases, with 13 bases between. The V gene's germline CDR1 is GTSNPN and CDR2 SVGIG (reference sequence).

Only a few counts were recorded for this clonotype. The rearrangement links TRBV10-2 to TRBJ2-3, with D tentatively TRBD2 (5 bases). The V end lost 4 bases, the J end lost 0 bases, and 8 bases lay between the germline ends. Germline loops: CDR1 WSHSY, CDR2 SAAADI. CDR3 length: 14 amino acids. The CDR3 region is CASSVGVSTDTQYF. The CDR3 nucleotides are TGCGCCAGCAGTGTCGGGGTTAGCACAGATACGCAGTATTTT.

The chain uses TRBV15 and TRBJ2-5; unclear D gene. The CDR3 extends over 15 amino acids. V dropped 0 bases and J dropped 4 bases, with 12 bases sitting between them. The germline CDR1 and CDR2 sequences are LNHNV and YYDKDF (reference sequence). CDR3 nucleotides: TGTGCCACCAGCAGAGATTCGATGCGGAGAGAGACCCAGTACTTC. It specifies CATSRDSMRRETQYF.

V is TRBV19 and J is TRBJ2-2, with 7 bases matching TRBD2. Trimming cost V 6 bases and J 6 bases; bases outside gene matches: 10. The V gene's germline CDR1 is LNHDA and CDR2 SQIVND (reference sequence). This CDR3 spans 15 amino acids. The chain's CDR3 is CASSLILAWAGELFF. DNA for the CDR3: TGTGCCAGTAGCCTGATACTAGCGTGGGCCGGGGAGCTGTTTTTT.

This clonotype was detected ten times or more. The gene calls are TRBV12-3 or TRBV12-4 and TRBJ2-3; 10 bases fit TRBD2. This CDR3 region has 17 residues. With V trimmed by 5 bases and J by 2 bases, 10 bases remained unmatched. CDR3: CASSPPGLADATDTQYF. CDR3 sequence (DNA): TGTGCCAGCAGTCCTCCCGGACTAGCGGACGCCACAGATACGCAGTATTTT.

This clonotype has more than one count but fewer than ten. The chain joins TRBV29-1 to TRBJ2-7, with 7 bases that match TRBD1. Germline values: CDR1 SQVTM, CDR2 ANQGSEA. Germline trimming cut 6 bases from V and 4 bases from J; bases unmatched to any gene: 6. The CDR3 is 12 amino acids. CDR3 amino acids: CSVRTGTYEQYF. As DNA, the CDR3 is TGCAGCGTGAGGACAGGTACATACGAGCAGTACTTC.

The genes are TRBV7-9 and TRBJ2-2, with D perhaps matching TRBD2 (5 bases). V shed 2 bases and J shed 5 bases, with 12 bases lying between them. The CDR3 has 15 amino acids. Per germline, CDR1 SEHNR and CDR2 FQNEAQ (reference sequence). For the CDR3, the DNA is TGTGCCAGCAGCTTATTATCCAGGACTACCGGGGAGCTGTTTTTT. Its translation is CASSLLSRTTGELFF.

The V and J genes are TRBV10-1 and TRBJ2-5; a possible D gene is TRBD2 (5 bases). This CDR3 comprises 18 residues. Germline CDR1 reads WNHNN; CDR2 reads SYGVQD (reference sequence). V shed 4 bases and J shed 2 bases, with 23 bases lying between them. This CDR3 is CASSGAIGGKDNQETQYF. The CDR3 DNA reads as TGCGCCAGCAGTGGGGCGATAGGAGGCAAGGATAATCAAGAGACCCAGTACTTC.

This clonotype has a count of ten or more. This sequence joins TRBV11-2 and TRBJ2-7, with D perhaps being TRBD1 or TRBD2 (7 bases each). Trimming left V 2 bases short and J 4 bases short, with 18 bases between. Germline V gene lookup returns CDR1 SGHAT and CDR2 FQNNGV. The CDR3 spans 16 residues. CDR3 DNA: TGTGCCAGCAGCTTACGTTCAGGGGAGGGGGCTTACGAGCAGTACTTC. Encoded protein: CASSLRSGEGAYEQYF. Complete variable domain (other parts from reference TRBV11-2 and TRBJ2-7): EAGVAQSPRYKIIEKRQSVAFWCNPISGHATLYWYQQILGQGPKLLIQFQNNGVVDDSQLPKDRFSAERLKGVDSTLKIQPAKLEDSAVYLCASSLRSGEGAYEQYFGPGTRLTVT.

J is TRBJ1-1 and V is TRBV6-2 or TRBV6-3; unclear D gene. Trimming left V 6 bases short and J 3 bases short, with 14 bases between. The germline V gene has CDR1 MNHEY and CDR2 SVGEGT. The CDR3 is made up of 14 amino acids. The CDR3 reads CASRPPGEYTEAFF. CDR3 DNA: TGTGCCAGCAGACCCCCCGGAGAGTACACTGAAGCTTTCTTT.

This clonotype was seen only a few times. This chain connects TRBV27 to TRBJ1-5, with D possibly being TRBD1 (5 bases). Germline-derived CDR1 and CDR2 are MNHEY and SMNVEV (reference sequence). CDR3 length: 14 residues. V was pared by 2 bases and J by 6 bases, with 11 bases between. The CDR3 sequence: CASSLPGEGQPQHF. The CDR3 DNA reads TGTGCCAGCAGTTTACCGGGGGAAGGTCAGCCCCAGCATTTT.